Shown below are 32 T cell receptor beta chains from a single sample sequenced in a study of T cell responses to AZD1222 COVID-19 vaccine. This table comes from immunoSEQ multiplex PCR, and its TCRdb copy is limited to in-frame clones, with some not included. The sample consists of some 140,000 clones, 89% of them appearing once. Sequences were derived from peripheral blood, sampled 28 days after the second AZD1222 dose. The receptors shown here come from an adult who received the AZD1222 COVID-19 vaccine.

The V call is TRBV19, the J call TRBJ1-1; possible D gene TRBD1, 5 bases. From germline, CDR1 is LNHDA and CDR2 SQIVND (reference sequence). The CDR3 is 16 amino acids. Trimming pared 0 bases from V and 1 base from J, leaving 12 bases between. The CDR3 DNA reads as TGTGCCAGTAGTATAGATATCAGGGACTGGAACACTGAAGCTTTCTTT. As protein: CASSIDIRDWNTEAFF.

A single count supports this clone. The chain has TRBV2 and TRBJ1-5; unclear D gene. This CDR3 has 16 amino acids. V was clipped by 1 base and J by 3 bases, with 13 bases between them. Germline values: CDR1 SNHLY, CDR2 FYNNEI. The CDR3 is CASSEGEWVLNQPQHF. The CDR3 DNA is TGTGCCAGCAGTGAAGGAGAGTGGGTCCTCAATCAGCCCCAGCATTTT.

This sequence joins TRBV29-1 and TRBJ1-2; D is unresolved. The CDR3 runs to 9 residues. Germline V gene sequence: CDR1 SQVTM, CDR2 ANQGSEA. V lost 6 bases to trimming and J lost 2 bases, with 1 base between them. CDR3 sequence (DNA): TGCAGCGTCAACTATGGCTACACCTTC. This sequence encodes CSVNYGYTF.

The V call is TRBV19, the J call TRBJ1-2; tentative D call: TRBD1 (5 bases). The germline CDR1 and CDR2 sequences are LNHDA and SQIVND (reference sequence). The V gene lost 5 bases and the J gene lost 8 bases, with 18 bases spanning the gap. The CDR3 is 14 amino acids. The CDR3 region is CASSPTPGTGGYTF. CDR3 coding DNA: TGTGCCAGTAGTCCCACGCCAGGGACGGGCGGCTACACCTTC.

The V call is TRBV30, the J call TRBJ1-2; perhaps TRBD1 as D (6 bases). The germline V gene encodes CDR1 GTSNPN and CDR2 SVGIG (reference sequence). The CDR3 has 15 amino acids. V was clipped by 4 bases and J by 3 bases, with 18 bases between them. The CDR3 sequence is CAWKLTGRPYYGYTF. The CDR3 DNA reads as TGTGCCTGGAAGCTAACAGGGAGACCCTACTATGGCTACACCTTC.

This chain joins TRBV7-7 and TRBJ1-1; D ambiguous. The CDR3 runs 13 residues. Germline values: CDR1 SSHAT, CDR2 FNYEAQ (reference sequence). The CDR3 spells CASAPAGSTEAFF. The DNA for the CDR3 is TGTGCTAGCGCTCCCGCCGGGAGCACTGAAGCTTTCTTT.

CDR3 region: CASSRGLGNEQFF. The CDR3, as DNA: TGTGCCAGCAGCCGGGGACTAGGCAATGAGCAGTTCTTC. The rearrangement links TRBV6-2 or TRBV6-3 to TRBJ2-1; 8 bases line up with TRBD2. Germline V gene data show CDR1 as MNHEY and CDR2 as SVGEGT. The CDR3 consists of 13 residues. V was pared by 6 bases and J by 6 bases, with 4 bases of the junction left unmatched.

The CDR3 reads CASRDWAGYNEQFF. Written as DNA, the CDR3 is TGTGCCAGCCGGGACTGGGCCGGATACAATGAGCAGTTCTTC. The chain couples TRBV6-5 to TRBJ2-1; possibly TRBD2 for D (6 bases). Germline V CDR1 and CDR2: MNHEY, SVGAGI. Trimming removed 8 bases at V and 4 bases at J, with 15 bases between. The CDR3 covers 14 residues.

The chain joins TRBV6-5 to TRBJ1-1; D is perhaps TRBD1 (5 bases). Germline V gene data show CDR1 as MNHEY and CDR2 as SVGAGI. The CDR3 runs to 15 residues. Trimming shortened V by 6 bases and J by 0 bases, and 14 bases separated the two germline ends. CDR3 coding DNA: TGTGCCAGCAGCCAGCCGGGACTGATGAACACTGAAGCTTTCTTT. Protein sequence: CASSQPGLMNTEAFF.

This clone was found once. This chain joins TRBV5-4 and TRBJ1-3; D is perhaps TRBD1 (6 bases). The V end lost 3 bases, the J end lost 2 bases, and 18 bases lay between the germline ends. This CDR3 is built from 17 residues. Germline-derived CDR1 and CDR2 are SGHNT and YYREEE (reference sequence). The CDR3 is CASSWFGRGLTGNTIYF. The CDR3, as DNA: TGTGCCAGCAGCTGGTTTGGCAGGGGCTTAACTGGAAACACCATATATTTT.

The chain has TRBV5-4 and TRBJ2-5; 8 bases are shared with TRBD1. The CDR3 extends over 14 amino acids. Trimming removed 4 bases from V and 4 bases from J; junction bases left unmatched: 6. In germline, CDR1 is SGHNT, CDR2 YYREEE (reference sequence). Here the CDR3 reads CASSKDRASETQYF. The DNA of the CDR3 is TGTGCCAGCAGCAAGGACAGGGCCTCAGAGACCCAGTACTTC. Together with reference TRBV5-4 and TRBJ2-5, the CDR3 gives the full variable domain: ETGVTQSPTHLIKTRGQQVTLRCSSQSGHNTVSWYQQALGQGPQFIFQYYREEENGRGNFPPRFSGLQFPNYSSELNVNALELDDSALYLCASSKDRASETQYFGPGTRLLVL.

This chain connects TRBV2 to TRBJ1-1; D uncertain. CDR3 length: 11 amino acids. V was pared by 10 bases and J by 0 bases, with 6 bases between. Per germline, CDR1 SNHLY and CDR2 FYNNEI. CDR3 amino acids: CATEMNTEAFF. CDR3 DNA sequence: TGTGCCACAGAGATGAACACTGAAGCTTTCTTT. The full variable domain, rest sourced from reference TRBV2 and TRBJ1-1, is EPEVTQTPSHQVTQMGQEVILRCVPISNHLYFYWYRQILGQKVEFLVSFYNNEISEKSEIFDDQFSVERPDGSNFTLKIRSTKLEDSAMYFCATEMNTEAFFGQGTRLTVV.

The CDR3 sequence: CASSRPGYNEQFF. The CDR3 DNA reads TGTGCCAGCAGCCGACCGGGCTACAATGAGCAGTTCTTC. The chain is built from TRBV14 and TRBJ2-1; no firm D call. This CDR3 is 13 amino acids long. In germline, CDR1 is SGHDN, CDR2 FVKESK. V gave up 4 bases and J gave up 3 bases, with 7 bases separating them. Drawing the rest from reference TRBV14 and TRBJ2-1, the complete variable domain is EAGVTQFPSHSVIEKGQTVTLRCDPISGHDNLYWYRRVMGKEIKFLLHFVKESKQDESGMPNNRFLAERTGGTYSTLKVQPAELEDSGVYFCASSRPGYNEQFFGPGTRLTVL.

The V and J genes are TRBV27 and TRBJ2-1; D gene uncertain. Germline CDR1 is MNHEY and CDR2 is SMNVEV (reference sequence). Trimming removed 0 bases from V and 5 bases from J, with 8 bases in between. The CDR3 is 14 residues long. CDR3 protein: CASSLSPANNEQFF. In DNA, the CDR3 is TGTGCCAGCAGTTTATCTCCCGCCAACAATGAGCAGTTCTTC.

The rearrangement uses TRBV2 and TRBJ1-5; maybe TRBD1 (5 bases). CDR1 is SNHLY and CDR2 is FYNNEI in the germline V gene. CDR3 size: 14 residues. The V end was cut by 4 bases, the J end by 6 bases, with 13 bases between. CDR3 sequence reads: CASSGMRGGQPQHF. In nucleotides, the CDR3 is TGTGCCAGCAGTGGGATGAGGGGCGGTCAGCCCCAGCATTTT.

J is TRBJ1-3 and V is TRBV6-5; weak D call: TRBD1 (5 bases). With 4 bases removed from V and 0 bases from J, the gap between germline ends came to 13 bases. This CDR3 contains 16 residues. Per the germline V gene, CDR1 is MNHEY and CDR2 is SVGAGI. CDR3 nucleotide sequence: TGTGCCAGCAGTTTTGCTCGACAGTCCTCTGGAAACACCATATATTTT. Translating gives CASSFARQSSGNTIYF.

The chain's CDR3 is CASSPGQGVFPATNEKLFF. Here the CDR3 DNA reads TGTGCCAGCTCACCGGGACAGGGAGTTTTTCCTGCAACTAATGAAAAACTGTTTTTT. The chain carries TRBV18 and TRBJ1-4; 9 bases fit TRBD1. V lost 3 bases to trimming and J lost 0 bases; unmatched junction nucleotides: 11. CDR3 size: 19 residues. Germline CDR1 and CDR2: KGHSH and LQKENI.

This CDR3 reads CASSQMGAEGEQFF. CDR3 nucleotides: TGTGCCAGCAGCCAGATGGGGGCTGAGGGTGAGCAGTTCTTC. V usage is TRBV3-1 (or the pseudogene TRBV3-2) and J usage is TRBJ2-1; D possibly corresponds to TRBD1 (6 bases). From germline, CDR1 is LGHDT and CDR2 YNNKEL (reference sequence). The CDR3 length is 14 residues. Trimming took off 3 bases at V and 9 bases at J, with 15 bases between the two ends.

This sequence joins TRBV7-3 and TRBJ2-5; 7 nucleotides agree with TRBD2. Germline V lookup: CDR1 SGHTA, CDR2 FQGTGA. There are 15 residues in the CDR3. The ends lost 1 base at V and 5 bases at J; junction bases unmatched: 7. In nucleotides, the CDR3 is TGTGCCAGCAGCTTAAATGGGCACGGGGGGGAGACCCAGTACTTC. Translation: CASSLNGHGGETQYF.

The gene calls are TRBV24-1 and TRBJ1-5; 7 bases align to TRBD1. The CDR3 is 20 residues long. The germline gives CDR1 KGHDR, CDR2 SFDVKD. V shed 1 base and J 1 base; nucleotides not matched to a gene: 15. The CDR3 here is CATSDFHQGGGCWSNQPQHF. In DNA form, the CDR3 reads TGTGCCACCAGTGATTTTCACCAGGGGGGGGGTTGTTGGAGCAATCAGCCCCAGCATTTT.

This chain uses TRBV19 with TRBJ1-2, with TRBD1 identical over 9 bases. Germline CDR1 and CDR2: LNHDA and SQIVND (reference sequence). CDR3 length: 13 residues. The junction had 5 bases not matched to a gene; V was cut back by 5 bases and J by 7 bases. The CDR3 region has the DNA TGTGCCAGTAGTCCACGGGACAGGGTTGGCTACACCTTC. Amino acid sequence: CASSPRDRVGYTF. The full variable domain, in which reference TRBV19 and TRBJ1-2 provide the parts outside the CDR3, is DGGITQSPKYLFRKEGQNVTLSCEQNLNHDAMYWYRQDPGQGLRLIYYSQIVNDFQKGDIAEGYSVSREKKESFPLTVTSAQKNPTAFYLCASSPRDRVGYTFGSGTRLTVV.

The chain has TRBV27 and TRBJ1-2, with 7 bases that match TRBD1. Germline V gene sequence: CDR1 MNHEY, CDR2 SMNVEV (reference sequence). The trim removed 5 bases at V and 7 bases at J, leaving 7 bases unmatched. The CDR3 length is 13 residues. CDR3 region: CASSRPDRAGYTF. CDR3 nucleotides: TGTGCCAGCAGTCGACCCGACAGGGCTGGCTACACCTTC.

V usage is TRBV30 and J usage is TRBJ1-3; no reliable D call. This CDR3 is built from 15 residues. Trimming cost V 0 bases and J 2 bases, with 11 bases left between them. CDR1 and CDR2 (germline): GTSNPN, SVGIG (reference sequence). DNA of the CDR3: TGTGCCTGGAGTGTACTCCCCAGCGCTGGAAACACCATATATTTT. This translates into CAWSVLPSAGNTIYF.

Only one count was recorded for this clone. The V gene is TRBV14, the J gene TRBJ2-3; D gene ambiguous. Germline loops: CDR1 SGHDN, CDR2 FVKESK. Trimming cost V 4 bases and J 4 bases, with 9 bases left between them. The CDR3 is 13 residues long. The CDR3 reads CASSRTGSDTQYF. In DNA form, the CDR3 reads TGTGCCAGCAGCCGTACTGGATCAGATACGCAGTATTTT.

The chain combines TRBV27 with TRBJ1-6; 7 nucleotides match TRBD1. Germline CDR1 MNHEY, CDR2 SMNVEV (reference sequence). With 6 bases clipped from V and 5 bases from J, the junction kept 7 bases outside the gene matches. The CDR3 runs to 15 residues. The CDR3 DNA reads as TGTGCCAGCAGCTCACGACAGGGAAATAATTCACCCCTCCACTTT. Residues: CASSSRQGNNSPLHF.

V and J are TRBV30 and TRBJ1-2; the match to TRBD1 covers 10 bases. Per germline, CDR1 GTSNPN and CDR2 SVGIG (reference sequence). The CDR3 covers 16 residues. The ends lost 5 bases at V and 5 bases at J; junction bases unmatched: 14. The CDR3 region is CAWESGWDRGGYGYTF. CDR3 DNA sequence: TGTGCCTGGGAGAGTGGTTGGGACAGGGGAGGATATGGCTACACCTTC.

The J gene is TRBJ1-5, the V gene TRBV4-1, with 7 bases lining up with TRBD1. This CDR3 comprises 17 residues. Germline loops: CDR1 MGHRA, CDR2 YSYEKL. Trimming cost V 0 bases and J 0 bases; bases outside gene matches: 5. Written as DNA, the CDR3 is TGCGCCAGCAGCCAAGAACGTGGGACAGCTAGCAATCAGCCCCAGCATTTT. Encoded protein: CASSQERGTASNQPQHF.

J is TRBJ2-5 and V is TRBV7-8; 9 bases line up with TRBD1. CDR1 and CDR2 from the germline V gene are SGHVS and FQNEAQ. The length of the CDR3 is 15 residues. After removal of 1 base from V and 2 bases from J, the junction contained 2 bases not matched to a gene. Here the CDR3 reads CASSLDRGLQETQYF. CDR3 DNA sequence: TGTGCCAGCAGCTTAGACAGGGGGCTTCAAGAGACCCAGTACTTC.

The rearrangement uses TRBV2 and TRBJ2-5; D is undetermined. In germline, CDR1 is SNHLY, CDR2 FYNNEI. Trimming took 8 bases from V and 4 from J, leaving 11 bases between them. The CDR3 length is 12 residues. In DNA, the CDR3 is TGTGCCAGCTTGTTAAGTCCAGAGACCCAGTACTTC. The encoded protein is CASLLSPETQYF.

The chain links TRBV10-2 to TRBJ2-6; no clear D gene. Germline lookup yields CDR1 WSHSY and CDR2 SAAADI. The CDR3 is 16 residues long. V was clipped by 2 bases and J by 2 bases, with 10 bases between them. The CDR3 coding sequence is TGCGCCAGCAGTGAGATCCCAAGGGCTGGGGCCAACGTCCTGACTTTC. Encoded protein: CASSEIPRAGANVLTF.

The chain joins TRBV7-6 to TRBJ1-4; 7 positions agree with TRBD1. Germline CDR1 and CDR2: SGHVS and FNYEAQ. The CDR3 covers 17 residues. V shed 4 bases, J shed 5 bases, and the junction held 13 bases outside the gene matches. CDR3 region: CASSSRQGGFGNEKLFF. CDR3 bases: TGTGCCAGCAGCTCCCGACAGGGAGGGTTCGGGAATGAAAAACTGTTTTTT.

The V gene is TRBV24-1, the J gene TRBJ1-2; 8 nucleotides align to TRBD1. With V trimmed by 4 bases and J by 2 bases, 5 bases remained unmatched. Germline V CDR1 and CDR2: KGHDR, SFDVKD. The CDR3 contains 15 residues. CDR3 nucleotides: TGTGCCACCAGTGAGGGACAGGTAAGCAACTATGGCTACACCTTC. It translates to CATSEGQVSNYGYTF.